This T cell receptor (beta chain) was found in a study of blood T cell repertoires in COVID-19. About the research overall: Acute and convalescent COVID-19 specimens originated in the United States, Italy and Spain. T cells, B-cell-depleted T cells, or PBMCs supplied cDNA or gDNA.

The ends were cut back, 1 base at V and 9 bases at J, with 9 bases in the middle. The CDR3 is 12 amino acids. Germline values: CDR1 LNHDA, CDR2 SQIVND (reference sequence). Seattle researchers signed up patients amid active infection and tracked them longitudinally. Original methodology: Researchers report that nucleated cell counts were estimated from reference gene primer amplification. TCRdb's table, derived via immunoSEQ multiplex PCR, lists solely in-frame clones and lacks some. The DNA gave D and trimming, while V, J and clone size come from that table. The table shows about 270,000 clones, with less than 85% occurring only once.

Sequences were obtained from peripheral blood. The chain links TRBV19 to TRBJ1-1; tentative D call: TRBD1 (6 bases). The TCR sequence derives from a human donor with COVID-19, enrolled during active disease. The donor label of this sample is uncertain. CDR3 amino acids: CASSIVDRQAFF. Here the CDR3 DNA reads TGTGCCAGTAGTATAGTGGACAGACAAGCTTTCTTT.